This TCR beta chain was observed in a study of T cells in Graves' hyperthyroidism and ophthalmopathy. This clonotype was counted at least ten times. Its specificity is not known. Study-wide findings and caveats: Prediction of ophthalmopathy progression came a median around 6 months pre-onset.

There were TCR beta CDR3 regions amplified from RNA transcripts. During a first-round RT-PCR of the TCR CDR3, the HTBI primer set was used. TCRdb redid the calling of the multiplex PCR reads with MiXCR, one entry per CDR3 protein. The sample has about 300,000 distinct CDR3 sequences; less than 20% are singletons. Fresh peripheral blood, around 10 ml of it, supplied the PBMCs. Germline CDR1 KGHSH, CDR2 LQKENI. The CDR3 length is 16 residues. With 4 bases clipped from V and 0 bases from J, the junction kept 4 bases outside the gene matches. Material: blood. This chain links TRBV18 with TRBJ2-2; 8 nucleotides align to TRBD1. This sequence was found in a man in his forties or fifties with Graves' ophthalmopathy. CDR3 bases: TGTGCCAGCTCACTTCGGACAGGGCCGAACACCGGGGAGCTGTTTTTT. Translating gives CASSLRTGPNTGELFF.